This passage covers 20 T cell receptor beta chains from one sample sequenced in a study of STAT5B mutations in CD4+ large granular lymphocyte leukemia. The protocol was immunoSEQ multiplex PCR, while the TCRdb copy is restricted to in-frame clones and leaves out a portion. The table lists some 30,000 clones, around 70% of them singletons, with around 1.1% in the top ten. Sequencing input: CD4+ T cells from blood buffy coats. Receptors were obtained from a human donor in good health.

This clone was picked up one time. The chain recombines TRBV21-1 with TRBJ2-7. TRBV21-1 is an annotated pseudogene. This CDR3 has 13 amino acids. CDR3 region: CASSGIRNYEQYF. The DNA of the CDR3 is TGTGCCAGCAGCGGGATCAGAAACTACGAGCAGTACTTC.

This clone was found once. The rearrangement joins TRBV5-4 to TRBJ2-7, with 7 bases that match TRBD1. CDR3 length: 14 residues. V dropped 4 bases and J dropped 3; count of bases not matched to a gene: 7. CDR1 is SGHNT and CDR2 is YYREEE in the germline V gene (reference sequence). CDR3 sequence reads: CASSPVGQVYEQYF. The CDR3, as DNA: TGTGCCAGCAGCCCCGTCGGACAGGTCTACGAGCAGTACTTC.

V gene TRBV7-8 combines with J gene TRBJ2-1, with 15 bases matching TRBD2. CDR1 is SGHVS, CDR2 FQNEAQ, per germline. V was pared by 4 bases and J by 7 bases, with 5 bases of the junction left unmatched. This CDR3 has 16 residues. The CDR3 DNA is TGTGCCAGCAGCTCCCGGACTAGCGGGAGGGAGAATGAGCAGTTCTTC. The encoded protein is CASSSRTSGRENEQFF.

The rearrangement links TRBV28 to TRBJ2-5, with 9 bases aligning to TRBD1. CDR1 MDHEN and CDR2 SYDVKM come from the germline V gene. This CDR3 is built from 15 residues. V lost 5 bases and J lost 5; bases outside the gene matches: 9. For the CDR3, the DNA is TGTGCCAGCAGTGACCCCGGGACAGGGAGGGAGACCCAGTACTTC. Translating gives CASSDPGTGRETQYF.

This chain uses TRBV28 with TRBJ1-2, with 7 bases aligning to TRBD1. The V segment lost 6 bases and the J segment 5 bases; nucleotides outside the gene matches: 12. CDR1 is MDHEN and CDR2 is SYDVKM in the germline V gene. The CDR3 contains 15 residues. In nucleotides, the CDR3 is TGTGCCAGCAGCGACAGGGACCTGACTCGTTATGGCTACACCTTC. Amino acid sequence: CASSDRDLTRYGYTF.

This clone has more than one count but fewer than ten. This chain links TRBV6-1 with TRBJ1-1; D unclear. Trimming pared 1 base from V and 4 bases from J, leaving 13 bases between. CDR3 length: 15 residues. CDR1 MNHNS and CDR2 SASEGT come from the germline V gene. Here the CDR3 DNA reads TGTGCCAGCAGTGAAGTCCGTTGGGAGCGCACTGAAGCTTTCTTT. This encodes CASSEVRWERTEAFF.

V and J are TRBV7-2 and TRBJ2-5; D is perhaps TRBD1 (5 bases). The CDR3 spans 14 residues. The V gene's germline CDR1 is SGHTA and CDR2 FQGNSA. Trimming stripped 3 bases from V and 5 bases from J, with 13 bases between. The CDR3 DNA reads TGTGCCAGCAGCTTCGCGCAGGGTAGCGAGACCCAGTACTTC. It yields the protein CASSFAQGSETQYF.

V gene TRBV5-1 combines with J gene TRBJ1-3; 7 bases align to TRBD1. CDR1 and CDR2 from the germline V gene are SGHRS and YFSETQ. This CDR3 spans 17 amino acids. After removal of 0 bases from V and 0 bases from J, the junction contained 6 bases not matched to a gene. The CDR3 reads CASSLVTGKDSGNTIYF. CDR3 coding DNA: TGCGCCAGCAGCTTGGTGACAGGGAAAGACTCTGGAAACACCATATATTTT.

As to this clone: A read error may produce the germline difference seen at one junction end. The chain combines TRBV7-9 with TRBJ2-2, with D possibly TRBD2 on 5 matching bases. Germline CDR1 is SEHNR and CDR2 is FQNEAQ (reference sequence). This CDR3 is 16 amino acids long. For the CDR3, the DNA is TGTGCCAGCAGCTTAGGGCCGGGCGCGGGCACCGAGGAGCTGTTTTTT. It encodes CASSLGPGAGTEELFF.

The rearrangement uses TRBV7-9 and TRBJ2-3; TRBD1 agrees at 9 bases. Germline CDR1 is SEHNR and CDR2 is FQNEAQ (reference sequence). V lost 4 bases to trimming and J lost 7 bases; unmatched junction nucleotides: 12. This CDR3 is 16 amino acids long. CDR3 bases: TGTGCCAGCAGCTCTGGTACAGGGGGCACTACAAATACGCAGTATTTT. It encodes CASSSGTGGTTNTQYF. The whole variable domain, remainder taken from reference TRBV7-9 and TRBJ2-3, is DTGVSQNPRHKITKRGQNVTFRCDPISEHNRLYWYRQTLGQGPEFLTYFQNEAQLEKSRLLSDRFSAERPKGSFSTLEIQRTEQGDSAMYLCASSSGTGGTTNTQYFGPGTRLTVL.

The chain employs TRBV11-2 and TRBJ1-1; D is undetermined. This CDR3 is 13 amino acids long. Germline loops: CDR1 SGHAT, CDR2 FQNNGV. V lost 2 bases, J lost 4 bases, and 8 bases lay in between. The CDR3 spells CASSLSRSTEAFF. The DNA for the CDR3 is TGTGCCAGCAGCTTATCCCGGTCCACTGAAGCTTTCTTT. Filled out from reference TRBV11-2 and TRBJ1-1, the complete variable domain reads EAGVAQSPRYKIIEKRQSVAFWCNPISGHATLYWYQQILGQGPKLLIQFQNNGVVDDSQLPKDRFSAERLKGVDSTLKIQPAKLEDSAVYLCASSLSRSTEAFFGQGTRLTVV.

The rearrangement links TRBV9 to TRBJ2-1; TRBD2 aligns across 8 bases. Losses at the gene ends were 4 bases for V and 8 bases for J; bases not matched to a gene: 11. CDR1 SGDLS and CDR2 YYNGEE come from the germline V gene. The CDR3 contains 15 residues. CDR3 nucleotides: TGTGCCAGCAGCCCGAGCGGGAGTTTGGACTATGAGCAGTTCTTC. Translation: CASSPSGSLDYEQFF.

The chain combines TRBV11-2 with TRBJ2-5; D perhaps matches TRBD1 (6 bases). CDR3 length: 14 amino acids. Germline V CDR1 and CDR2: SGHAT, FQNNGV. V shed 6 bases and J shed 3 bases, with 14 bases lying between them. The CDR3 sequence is CASRGTISEETQYF. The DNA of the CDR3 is TGTGCCAGCAGGGGGACAATTTCTGAAGAGACCCAGTACTTC.

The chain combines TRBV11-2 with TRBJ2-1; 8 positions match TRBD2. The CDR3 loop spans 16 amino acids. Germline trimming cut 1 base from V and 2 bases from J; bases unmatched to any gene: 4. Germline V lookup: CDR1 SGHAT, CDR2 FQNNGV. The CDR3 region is CASSLVGLGPYNEQFF. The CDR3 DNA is TGTGCCAGCAGCTTAGTGGGACTAGGTCCCTACAATGAGCAGTTCTTC. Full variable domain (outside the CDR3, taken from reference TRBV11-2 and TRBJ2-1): EAGVAQSPRYKIIEKRQSVAFWCNPISGHATLYWYQQILGQGPKLLIQFQNNGVVDDSQLPKDRFSAERLKGVDSTLKIQPAKLEDSAVYLCASSLVGLGPYNEQFFGPGTRLTVL.

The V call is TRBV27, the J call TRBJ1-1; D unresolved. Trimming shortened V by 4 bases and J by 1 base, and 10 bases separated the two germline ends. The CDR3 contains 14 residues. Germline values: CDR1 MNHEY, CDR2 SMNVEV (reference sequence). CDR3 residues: CASSWTGRNTEAFF. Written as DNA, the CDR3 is TGTGCCAGCAGTTGGACGGGGAGGAACACTGAAGCTTTCTTT.

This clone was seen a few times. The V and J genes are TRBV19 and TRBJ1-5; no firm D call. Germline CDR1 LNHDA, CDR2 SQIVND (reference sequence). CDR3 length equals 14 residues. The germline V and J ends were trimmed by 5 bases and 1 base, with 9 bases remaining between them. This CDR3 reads CASSVAGSNQPQHF. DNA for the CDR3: TGTGCCAGTAGTGTGGCGGGGAGCAATCAGCCCCAGCATTTT.

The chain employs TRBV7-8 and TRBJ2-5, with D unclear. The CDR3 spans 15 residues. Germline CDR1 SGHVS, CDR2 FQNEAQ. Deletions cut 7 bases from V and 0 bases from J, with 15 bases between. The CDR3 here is CASTSQLANQETQYF. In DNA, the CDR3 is TGTGCCAGCACCTCCCAATTGGCAAACCAAGAGACCCAGTACTTC.

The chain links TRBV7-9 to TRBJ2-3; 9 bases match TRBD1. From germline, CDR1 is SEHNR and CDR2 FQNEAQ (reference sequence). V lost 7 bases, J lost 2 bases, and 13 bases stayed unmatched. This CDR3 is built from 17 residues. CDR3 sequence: CASNRDRAPSFTDTQYF. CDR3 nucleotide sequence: TGTGCCAGCAATCGGGACAGGGCTCCTTCCTTCACAGATACGCAGTATTTT. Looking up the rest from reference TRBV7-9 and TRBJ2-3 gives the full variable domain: DTGVSQNPRHKITKRGQNVTFRCDPISEHNRLYWYRQTLGQGPEFLTYFQNEAQLEKSRLLSDRFSAERPKGSFSTLEIQRTEQGDSAMYLCASNRDRAPSFTDTQYFGPGTRLTVL.

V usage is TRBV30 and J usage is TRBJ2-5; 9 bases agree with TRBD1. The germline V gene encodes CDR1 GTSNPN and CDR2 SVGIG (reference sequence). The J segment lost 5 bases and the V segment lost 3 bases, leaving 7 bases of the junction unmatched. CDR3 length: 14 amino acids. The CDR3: CAWSTTGGWETQYF. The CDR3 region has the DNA TGTGCCTGGAGCACAACAGGGGGCTGGGAGACCCAGTACTTC.

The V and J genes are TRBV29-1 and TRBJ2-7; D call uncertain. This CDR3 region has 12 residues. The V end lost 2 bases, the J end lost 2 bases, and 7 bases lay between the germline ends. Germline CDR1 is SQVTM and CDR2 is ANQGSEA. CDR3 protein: CSVETAAYEQYV. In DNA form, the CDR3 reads TGCAGCGTTGAAACTGCGGCCTACGAGCAGTACGTC.